Listed here is a single TCR beta chain. Assay used: immunoSEQ multiplex PCR; TCRdb lists only in-frame clones, some missing. The sample records more than 45,000 clones, around 86% being singletons. The length of the CDR3 is 15 residues. Looked up from germline, CDR1 is KGHSY and CDR2 is FQNENV. The V end was cut by 4 bases, the J end by 4 bases, with 16 bases between. This sample is drawn from a study of OX40 agonist ivuxolimab in advanced cancers. The TCR comes from an adult with an advanced solid tumor such as melanoma, head and neck, liver or kidney cancer. The material was CD4+ or CD8+ T cells sorted from blood, obtained in a trial of the OX40 agonist ivuxolimab. V and J are TRBV16 and TRBJ1-2, with a weak D call TRBD1 (6 bases). This CDR3 reads CASSPSITGLYGYTF. CDR3 DNA sequence: TGTGCCAGCAGCCCTTCGATAACAGGGCTCTATGGCTACACCTTC.